The 12 T cell receptor beta chains reported below all come from one sample, sequenced in a study of control samples from healthy donors and cancer patients. Repertoires were generated with immunoSEQ multiplex PCR, while TCRdb's copy carries only in-frame clones and drops some. The sample lists under 85,000 clones; around 80% were seen once. The sample consisted of PBMCs. The source is a man aged 55 to 69 with head and neck cancer.

The rearrangement uses TRBV7-9 and TRBJ1-3; 7 bases line up with TRBD1. V shed 1 base and J 3 bases; nucleotides not matched to a gene: 3. The CDR3 covers 15 residues. Germline V gene lookup returns CDR1 SEHNR and CDR2 FQNEAQ (reference sequence). CDR3 sequence: CASSLGGGGGNTIYF. As DNA, the CDR3 is TGTGCCAGCAGCTTAGGAGGGGGCGGTGGAAACACCATATATTTT.

This clone was picked up one time. This chain connects TRBV5-1 to TRBJ1-1; D is possibly TRBD1 (5 bases). The CDR3 has 12 residues. V lost 5 bases, J lost 8 bases, and 13 bases lay in between. Germline lookup yields CDR1 SGHRS and CDR2 YFSETQ. CDR3 protein: CASSSNGGEAFF. In DNA, the CDR3 is TGCGCCAGCAGTTCCAATGGGGGGGAAGCTTTCTTT.

The gene calls are TRBV11-3 and TRBJ1-3; 7 bases line up with TRBD1. The CDR3 contains 17 residues. The germline gives CDR1 SGHNT, CDR2 YENEEA. The V and J ends lost 5 bases and 1 base, in that order; junction bases with no gene match: 11. CDR3 sequence: CASSIPGQLGSGNTIYF. CDR3 sequence (DNA): TGTGCCAGCAGCATACCGGGACAGCTCGGATCTGGAAACACCATATATTTT.

This chain joins TRBV7-2 and TRBJ2-6; TRBD1 matches 7 bases. Unmatched junction bases numbered 13, after V lost 5 bases and J lost 0 bases. This CDR3 comprises 19 residues. Germline V CDR1 and CDR2: SGHTA, FQGNSA. In DNA form, the CDR3 reads TGTGCCAGCAGCCGTTTGACAGGGACATACACCTCTGGGGCCAACGTCCTGACTTTC. Translation gives CASSRLTGTYTSGANVLTF.

Here the CDR3 DNA reads TGTGCCACCAGCAGAGATCTCGGGGTCAGGGTAAGCAATCAGCCCCAGCATTTT. Translating gives CATSRDLGVRVSNQPQHF. This rearrangement joins TRBV15 to TRBJ1-5, with D perhaps TRBD1 (5 bases). The CDR3 runs 18 residues. Per the germline V gene, CDR1 is LNHNV and CDR2 is YYDKDF (reference sequence). V was pared by 0 bases and J by 1 base, with 16 bases between.

V is TRBV28 and J is TRBJ2-6, with D perhaps matching TRBD1 (5 bases). From germline, CDR1 is MDHEN and CDR2 SYDVKM. Trimming removed 4 bases at V and 2 bases at J, with 15 bases between. The CDR3 has 17 residues. The CDR3 reads CASSSSPARAGANVLTF. In DNA, the CDR3 is TGTGCCAGCAGTTCCTCACCGGCCAGGGCTGGGGCCAACGTCCTGACTTTC.

This chain joins TRBV12-3 or TRBV12-4 and TRBJ2-3, with D possibly being TRBD1 (6 bases). The CDR3 is made up of 13 amino acids. Trimming stripped 1 base from V and 4 bases from J, with 6 bases between. The CDR3 region is CASSLGTADTQYF. Here the CDR3 DNA reads TGTGCCAGCAGTTTAGGGACAGCAGATACGCAGTATTTT.

This chain links TRBV5-1 with TRBJ2-7; D could derive from TRBD1 or TRBD2 (5 bases each). The CDR3 contains 16 residues. V shed 0 bases and J shed 0 bases, with 13 bases lying between them. Looked up from germline, CDR1 is SGHRS and CDR2 is YFSETQ. The CDR3 nucleotides read TGCGCCAGCAGCTTGGGCTGGGGACGGGACTCCTACGAGCAGTACTTC. Amino acids: CASSLGWGRDSYEQYF. The whole variable domain, remainder taken from reference TRBV5-1 and TRBJ2-7, is KAGVTQTPRYLIKTRGQQVTLSCSPISGHRSVSWYQQTPGQGLQFLFEYFSETQRNKGNFPGRFSGRQFSNSRSEMNVSTLELGDSALYLCASSLGWGRDSYEQYFGPGTRLTVT.

V usage is TRBV10-2 and J usage is TRBJ1-1; D is perhaps TRBD1 (5 bases). This CDR3 comprises 13 residues. The germline V gene has CDR1 WSHSY and CDR2 SAAADI. V was shortened by 6 bases and J by 2 bases, with 10 bases between the two germline ends. CDR3 residues: CASRGGGNTEAFF. The CDR3 DNA reads TGCGCCAGCAGGGGGGGAGGAAACACTGAAGCTTTCTTT.

This clone was observed a single time. The rearrangement links TRBV19 to TRBJ2-3; 9 bases are shared with TRBD2. The germline gives CDR1 LNHDA, CDR2 SQIVND (reference sequence). Trimming at V came to 6 bases and at J to 3 bases, leaving 7 bases not matched to a gene. The CDR3 totals 15 residues. DNA for the CDR3: TGTGCCAGTAGGGAAGCGGGAGGAGCGACAGATACGCAGTATTTT. This encodes CASREAGGATDTQYF. The full variable domain, completed using reference TRBV19 and TRBJ2-3, is DGGITQSPKYLFRKEGQNVTLSCEQNLNHDAMYWYRQDPGQGLRLIYYSQIVNDFQKGDIAEGYSVSREKKESFPLTVTSAQKNPTAFYLCASREAGGATDTQYFGPGTRLTVL.

Only a few counts were recorded for this clone. The V gene is TRBV19, the J gene TRBJ1-1, with no clear D. Deletions cut 3 bases from V and 0 bases from J, with 14 bases between. This CDR3 has 16 amino acids. Germline CDR1 and CDR2: LNHDA and SQIVND (reference sequence). The CDR3 DNA reads as TGTGCCAGTAGTATTGGCAGGAGATTATTGAACACTGAAGCTTTCTTT. This sequence encodes CASSIGRRLLNTEAFF.

This chain uses TRBV19 with TRBJ1-1; the D gene is possibly TRBD1 (5 bases). Germline-derived CDR1 and CDR2 are LNHDA and SQIVND (reference sequence). V was clipped by 3 bases and J by 2 bases, with 16 bases between them. The length of the CDR3 is 16 residues. The CDR3 nucleotides are TGTGCCAGTAGTATTTTCGGGCGGGGGGTTAACACTGAAGCTTTCTTT. This codes for CASSIFGRGVNTEAFF.